This TCR beta chain stems from a study of blood T cell repertoires in COVID-19. The authors' processing: Estimation of nucleated cell counts was performed using reference gene primer amplification. Profiled with immunoSEQ multiplex PCR; TCRdb holds only in-frame clones, not every one. The V and J calls and clone size come from that table; D and trimming were worked out from the DNA. The sample records a few hundred thousand clones, just over 85% being singletons. Germline CDR1 LNHNV, CDR2 YYDKDF (reference sequence). V dropped 0 bases and J dropped 4 bases, with 7 bases sitting between them. There are 13 residues in the CDR3. This clone was observed a few times. Other DNA variants within this sample encode the same CDR3.

The sample comprised peripheral blood. The chain combines TRBV15 with TRBJ2-7; TRBD2 is a possible D gene (5 bases). This clonotype was sampled from a man older than 75 with acute or convalescent COVID-19. Here the CDR3 DNA reads TGTGCCACCAGCAGAGATAGAGGGTACGAGCAGTACTTC. The encoded protein is CATSRDRGYEQYF.